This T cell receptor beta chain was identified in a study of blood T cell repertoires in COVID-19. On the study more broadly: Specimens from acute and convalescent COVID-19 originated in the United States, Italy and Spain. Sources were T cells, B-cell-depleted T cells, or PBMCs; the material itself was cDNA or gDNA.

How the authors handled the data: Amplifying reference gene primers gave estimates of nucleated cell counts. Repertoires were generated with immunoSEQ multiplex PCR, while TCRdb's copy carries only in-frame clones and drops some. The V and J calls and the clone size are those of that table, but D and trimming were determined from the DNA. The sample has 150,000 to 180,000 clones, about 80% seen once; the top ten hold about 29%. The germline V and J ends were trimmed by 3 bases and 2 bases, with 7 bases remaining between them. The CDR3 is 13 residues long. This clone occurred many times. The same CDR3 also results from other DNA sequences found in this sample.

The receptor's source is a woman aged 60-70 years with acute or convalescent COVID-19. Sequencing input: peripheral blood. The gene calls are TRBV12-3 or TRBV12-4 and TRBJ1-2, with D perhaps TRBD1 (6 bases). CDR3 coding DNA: TGTGCCAGCAGTTTCGACAGGAACTATGGCTACACCTTC. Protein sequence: CASSFDRNYGYTF.